These 17 T cell receptor beta chains were sequenced from one sample in a study of T cell changes during pregnancy in multiple sclerosis. Profiled with immunoSEQ multiplex PCR; TCRdb holds only in-frame clones, not every one. The data hold some 54,000 clones, with roughly 92% observed a single time. The material was CD8+ T cells from peripheral blood mononuclear cells, obtained in the third trimester of pregnancy. The receptors derive from a female donor with multiple sclerosis, enrolled in a pregnancy study.

The rearrangement joins TRBV7-2 to TRBJ1-2; 7 bases are a match to TRBD1. Germline values: CDR1 SGHTA, CDR2 FQGNSA. The CDR3 is 14 residues long. V dropped 4 bases and J dropped 8; count of bases not matched to a gene: 10. CDR3 in amino acids: CASSSPYRGEGYTF. In nucleotides, the CDR3 is TGTGCCAGCAGCTCCCCCTACAGGGGAGAGGGCTACACCTTC.

The V and J genes are TRBV27 and TRBJ2-5; a weak D match, TRBD2 (6 bases). The CDR3 runs to 14 residues. From germline, CDR1 is MNHEY and CDR2 SMNVEV (reference sequence). V was shortened by 6 bases and J by 4 bases, with 15 bases between the two germline ends. CDR3 residues: CASSPSNGGETQYF. The CDR3, as DNA: TGTGCCAGCAGCCCTTCAAACGGGGGAGAGACCCAGTACTTC.

This clone has just one count. The genes are TRBV27 and TRBJ2-1, with 9 bases matching TRBD1. This CDR3 has 13 residues. Germline CDR1 and CDR2: MNHEY and SMNVEV (reference sequence). The ends lost 4 bases at V and 7 bases at J; junction bases unmatched: 2. The CDR3: CASSWDRVNEQFF. The CDR3, as DNA: TGTGCCAGCAGTTGGGACAGGGTAAATGAGCAGTTCTTC.

This chain uses TRBV5-1 with TRBJ1-5, with 9 bases matching TRBD1. The CDR3 loop spans 15 amino acids. The V gene end was trimmed by 4 bases and the J gene end by 3 bases; junction bases not matched to a gene: 5. Germline loops: CDR1 SGHRS, CDR2 YFSETQ. CDR3 region: CASSAGTGSNQPQHF. The DNA of the CDR3 is TGCGCCAGCAGCGCCGGGACAGGGTCCAATCAGCCCCAGCATTTT.

V is TRBV9 and J is TRBJ2-7; D uncertain. The CDR3 has 14 amino acids. V was clipped by 4 bases and J by 3 bases, with 14 bases between them. Germline lookup yields CDR1 SGDLS and CDR2 YYNGEE. DNA for the CDR3: TGTGCCAGCAGCCCCGACGTGGGCCACTACGAGCAGTACTTC. It is translated as CASSPDVGHYEQYF.

This clone has a handful of counts. This chain links TRBV2 with TRBJ1-4, with 7 positions matching TRBD1. CDR3 size: 13 residues. Germline values: CDR1 SNHLY, CDR2 FYNNEI. J gave up 8 bases and V 7 bases, and 7 bases lay outside the gene matches. The CDR3 DNA follows: TGTGCCAGCACCGGCAGGGGGGAAGAAAAACTGTTTTTT. Its translation: CASTGRGEEKLFF.

This chain links TRBV7-9 with TRBJ1-2; D ambiguous. The germline V and J ends were trimmed by 10 bases and 4 bases, with 16 bases remaining between them. The V gene's germline CDR1 is SEHNR and CDR2 FQNEAQ (reference sequence). CDR3 length: 13 amino acids. CDR3 sequence reads: CATSVDGLYGYTF. For the CDR3, the DNA is TGTGCCACCTCGGTGGACGGACTCTATGGCTACACCTTC.

V usage is TRBV6-5 and J usage is TRBJ2-1; a possible D gene is TRBD2 (7 bases). V lost 8 bases and J 0 bases, leaving 11 bases between the germline ends. Germline V gene data show CDR1 as MNHEY and CDR2 as SVGAGI. This CDR3 spans 14 amino acids. The CDR3 region is CASWGGHSYNEQFF. The DNA for the CDR3 is TGTGCCAGCTGGGGGGGGCACTCCTACAATGAGCAGTTCTTC.

This chain uses TRBV6-5 with TRBJ1-5; D is perhaps TRBD1 (6 bases). In germline, CDR1 is MNHEY, CDR2 SVGAGI. The CDR3 spans 15 residues. V was cut by 2 bases and J by 0 bases, with 8 bases left in between. Here the CDR3 DNA reads TGTGCCAGCAGTTACCGACAGGATAGCAATCAGCCCCAGCATTTT. It codes for CASSYRQDSNQPQHF.

This sequence joins TRBV27 and TRBJ2-7, with 7 bases aligning to TRBD2. After removal of 1 base from V and 7 bases from J, the junction contained 13 bases not matched to a gene. This CDR3 spans 16 amino acids. CDR1 is MNHEY, CDR2 SMNVEV, per germline (reference sequence). CDR3 in amino acids: CASSLWGGAHRGEQYF. The CDR3 nucleotides are TGTGCCAGCAGTTTATGGGGGGGAGCACACCGGGGGGAGCAGTACTTC.

This chain links TRBV27 with TRBJ2-1; D is perhaps TRBD2 (6 bases). The CDR3 has 15 residues. Trimming shortened V by 9 bases and J by 2 bases, and 17 bases separated the two germline ends. Germline V gene lookup returns CDR1 MNHEY and CDR2 SMNVEV (reference sequence). CDR3 residues: CASHSGPHPYNEQFF. CDR3 in DNA: TGTGCCAGTCACAGCGGGCCCCACCCCTACAATGAGCAGTTCTTC.

V is TRBV7-7 and J is TRBJ2-5, with TRBD2 as a possible D gene (5 bases). With 5 bases removed from V and 5 bases from J, the gap between germline ends came to 15 bases. Germline V gives CDR1 SSHAT, CDR2 FNYEAQ (reference sequence). The CDR3 spans 14 residues. The CDR3 coding sequence is TGTGCCAGCAGCCATGCAGAGGGCGGTGAGACCCAGTACTTC. Its protein product is CASSHAEGGETQYF.

This rearrangement joins TRBV13 to TRBJ2-1; a weak D match, TRBD2 (6 bases). Germline CDR1 is PRHDT and CDR2 is FYEKMQ (reference sequence). The V and J ends lost 0 bases and 0 bases respectively, with 9 bases between them. The CDR3 extends over 16 amino acids. The CDR3 loop is CASSLGLADSYNEQFF. The CDR3 coding sequence is TGTGCCAGCAGCTTAGGTTTAGCGGACTCCTACAATGAGCAGTTCTTC.

CDR3 nucleotides: TGTGCCAGCAGTTTGGGGGACAGGGGGACAGATACGCAGTATTTT. As protein: CASSLGDRGTDTQYF. The J gene is TRBJ2-3, the V gene TRBV6-5, with TRBD1 matching over 11 bases. The CDR3 is 15 amino acids. The V gene's germline CDR1 is MNHEY and CDR2 SVGAGI. J lost 3 bases, V lost 4 bases, and 3 bases had no gene match.

V is TRBV5-6 and J is TRBJ2-7, with TRBD2 matching over 7 bases. Per germline, CDR1 SGHDT and CDR2 YYEEEE. This CDR3 is 15 amino acids long. Trimming took 0 bases from V and 3 from J; bases not matched to a gene: 6. CDR3 nucleotide sequence: TGTGCCAGCAGCTTGGCTTGGGGCGGGGGCTACGAGCAGTACTTC. Its translation is CASSLAWGGGYEQYF.

V is TRBV7-9 and J is TRBJ1-2; 9 bases map to TRBD1. There are 15 residues in the CDR3. Germline CDR1 reads SEHNR; CDR2 reads FQNEAQ (reference sequence). V was clipped by 4 bases and J by 3 bases; unmatched bases: 6. The CDR3 sequence is CASSWGTGWDYGYTF. CDR3 in DNA: TGTGCCAGCAGCTGGGGGACAGGGTGGGACTATGGCTACACCTTC.

This rearrangement joins TRBV4-1 to TRBJ2-5; D possibly corresponds to TRBD2 (6 bases). Germline V gene data show CDR1 as MGHRA and CDR2 as YSYEKL. The CDR3 length is 15 residues. Trimming removed 0 bases at V and 2 bases at J, with 10 bases between. Here the CDR3 reads CASSQDPGEQETQYF. DNA for the CDR3: TGCGCCAGCAGCCAAGATCCGGGGGAACAAGAGACCCAGTACTTC.